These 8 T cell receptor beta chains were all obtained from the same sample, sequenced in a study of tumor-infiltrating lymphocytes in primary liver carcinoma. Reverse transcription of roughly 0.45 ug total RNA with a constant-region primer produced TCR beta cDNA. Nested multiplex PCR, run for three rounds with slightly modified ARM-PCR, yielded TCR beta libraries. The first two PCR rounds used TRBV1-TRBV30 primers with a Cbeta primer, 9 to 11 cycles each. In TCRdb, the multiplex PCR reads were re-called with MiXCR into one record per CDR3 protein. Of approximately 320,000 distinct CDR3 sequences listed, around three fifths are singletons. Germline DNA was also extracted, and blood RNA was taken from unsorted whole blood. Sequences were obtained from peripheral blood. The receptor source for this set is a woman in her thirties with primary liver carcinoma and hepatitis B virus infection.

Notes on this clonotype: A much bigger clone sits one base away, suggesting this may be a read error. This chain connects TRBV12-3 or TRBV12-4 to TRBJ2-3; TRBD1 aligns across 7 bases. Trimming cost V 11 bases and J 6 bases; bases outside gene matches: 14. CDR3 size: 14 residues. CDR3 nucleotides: TGTGCCGGCAACCAGAGGGGGCTCCCGGATACGCAGTATTTT. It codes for CAGNQRGLPDTQYF.

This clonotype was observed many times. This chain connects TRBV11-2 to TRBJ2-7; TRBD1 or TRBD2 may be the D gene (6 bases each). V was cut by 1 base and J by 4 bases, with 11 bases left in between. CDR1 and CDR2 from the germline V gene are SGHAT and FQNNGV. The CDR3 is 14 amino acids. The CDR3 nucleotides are TGTGCCAGCAGCTTAGGTGGGGGGCGTTACGAGCAGTACTTC. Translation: CASSLGGGRYEQYF.

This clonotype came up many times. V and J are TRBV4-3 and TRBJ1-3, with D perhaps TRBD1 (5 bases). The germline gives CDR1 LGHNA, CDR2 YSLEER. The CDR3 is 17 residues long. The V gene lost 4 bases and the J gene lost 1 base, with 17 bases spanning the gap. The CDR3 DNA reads TGCGCCAGCAGCCCCTCGGGGCGGCTCGATTCTGGAAACACCATATATTTT. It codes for CASSPSGRLDSGNTIYF.

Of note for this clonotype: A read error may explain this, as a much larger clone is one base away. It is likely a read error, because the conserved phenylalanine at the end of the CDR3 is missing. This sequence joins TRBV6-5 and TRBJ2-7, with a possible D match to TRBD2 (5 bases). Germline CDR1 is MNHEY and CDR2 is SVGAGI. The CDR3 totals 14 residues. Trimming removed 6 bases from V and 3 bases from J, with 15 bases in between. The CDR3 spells CASSLDSRDYEQYY. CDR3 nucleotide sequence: TGTGCCAGCAGCCTGGACTCCCGGGACTACGAGCAGTACTAC.

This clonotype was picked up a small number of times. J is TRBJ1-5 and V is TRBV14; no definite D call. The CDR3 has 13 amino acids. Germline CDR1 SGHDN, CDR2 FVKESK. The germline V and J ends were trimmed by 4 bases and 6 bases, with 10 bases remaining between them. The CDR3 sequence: CASSPPIVQPQHF. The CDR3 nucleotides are TGTGCCAGCAGCCCCCCGATAGTTCAGCCCCAGCATTTT.

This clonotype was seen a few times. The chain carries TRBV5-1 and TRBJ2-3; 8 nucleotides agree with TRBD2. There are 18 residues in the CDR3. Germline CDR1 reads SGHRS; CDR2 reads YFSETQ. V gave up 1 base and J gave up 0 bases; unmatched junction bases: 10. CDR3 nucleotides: TGCGCCAGCAGCTTGTCCGCGGGAGGACAGCCTAGCACAGATACGCAGTATTTT. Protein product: CASSLSAGGQPSTDTQYF.

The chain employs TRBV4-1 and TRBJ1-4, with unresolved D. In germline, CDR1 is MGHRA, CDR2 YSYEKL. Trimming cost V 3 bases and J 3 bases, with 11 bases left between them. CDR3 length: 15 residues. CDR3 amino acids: CASSQAVQSNEKLFF. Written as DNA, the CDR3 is TGCGCCAGCAGCCAGGCTGTGCAGTCTAATGAAAAACTGTTTTTT.

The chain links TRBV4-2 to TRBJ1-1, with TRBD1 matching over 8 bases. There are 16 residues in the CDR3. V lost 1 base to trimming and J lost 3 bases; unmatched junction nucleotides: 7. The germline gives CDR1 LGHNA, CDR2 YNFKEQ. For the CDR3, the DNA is TGTGCCAGCAGCCAAGTCTTAGGACAGGGAGACACTGAAGCTTTCTTT. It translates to CASSQVLGQGDTEAFF.